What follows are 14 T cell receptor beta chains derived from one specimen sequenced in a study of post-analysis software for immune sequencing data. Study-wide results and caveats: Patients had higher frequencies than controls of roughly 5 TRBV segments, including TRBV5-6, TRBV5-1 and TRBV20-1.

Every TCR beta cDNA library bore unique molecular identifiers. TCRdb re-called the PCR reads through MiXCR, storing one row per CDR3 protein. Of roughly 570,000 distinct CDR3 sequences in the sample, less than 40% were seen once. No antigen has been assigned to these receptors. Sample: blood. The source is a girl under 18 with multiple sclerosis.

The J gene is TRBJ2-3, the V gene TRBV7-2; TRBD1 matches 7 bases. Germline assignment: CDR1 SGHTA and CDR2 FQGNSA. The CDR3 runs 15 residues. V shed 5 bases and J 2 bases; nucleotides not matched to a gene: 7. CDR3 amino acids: CASSTTGQLTDTQYF. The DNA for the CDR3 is TGTGCCAGCAGCACGACAGGGCAGCTCACAGATACGCAGTATTTT.

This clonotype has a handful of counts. In nucleotides, the CDR3 is TGCAGCGTTGTGGGGTTGGGCTACACCTTC. Translating gives CSVVGLGYTF. This sequence joins TRBV29-1 and TRBJ1-2; D gene uncertain. The CDR3 loop spans 10 amino acids. V lost 4 bases and J 8 bases, leaving 8 bases between the germline ends. Germline CDR1 reads SQVTM; CDR2 reads ANQGSEA. Filled out from reference TRBV29-1 and TRBJ1-2, the complete variable domain reads SAVISQKPSRDICQRGTSLTIQCQVDSQVTMMFWYRQQPGQSLTLIATANQGSEATYESGFVIDKFPISRPNLTFSTLTVSNMSPEDSSIYLCSVVGLGYTFGSGTRLTVV.

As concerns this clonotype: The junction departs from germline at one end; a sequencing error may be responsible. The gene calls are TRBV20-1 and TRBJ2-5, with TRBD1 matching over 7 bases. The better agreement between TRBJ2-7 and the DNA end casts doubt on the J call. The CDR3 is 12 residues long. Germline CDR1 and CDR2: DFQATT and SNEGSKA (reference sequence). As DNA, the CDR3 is TGCAGGGCTAGAGGGGGCCTATACGAGCAGTACTTC. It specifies CRARGGLYEQYF.

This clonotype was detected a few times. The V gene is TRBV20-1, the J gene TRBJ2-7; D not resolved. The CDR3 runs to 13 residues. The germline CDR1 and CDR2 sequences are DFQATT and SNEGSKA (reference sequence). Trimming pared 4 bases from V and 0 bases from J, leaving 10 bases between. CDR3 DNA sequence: TGCAGTGCTACCATGGGCTTCTCCTACGAGCAGTACTTC. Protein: CSATMGFSYEQYF.

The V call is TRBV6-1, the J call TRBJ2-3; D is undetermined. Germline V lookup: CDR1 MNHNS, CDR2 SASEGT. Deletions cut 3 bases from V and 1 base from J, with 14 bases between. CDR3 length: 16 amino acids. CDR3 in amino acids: CASSDRARSGTDTQYF. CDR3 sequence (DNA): TGTGCCAGCAGTGATAGGGCCCGGTCAGGCACAGATACGCAGTATTTT.

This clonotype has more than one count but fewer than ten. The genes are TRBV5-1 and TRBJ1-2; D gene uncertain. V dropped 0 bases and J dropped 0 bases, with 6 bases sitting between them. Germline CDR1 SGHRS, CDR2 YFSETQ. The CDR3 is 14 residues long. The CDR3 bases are TGCGCCAGCAGCTTGGACAGACCTAACTATGGCTACACCTTC. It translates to CASSLDRPNYGYTF.

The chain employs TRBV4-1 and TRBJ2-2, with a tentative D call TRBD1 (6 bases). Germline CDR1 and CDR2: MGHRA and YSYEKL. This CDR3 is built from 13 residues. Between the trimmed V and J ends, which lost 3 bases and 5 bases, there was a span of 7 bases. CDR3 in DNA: TGCGCCAGCAGCCACACAGGGACCGGGGAGCTGTTTTTT. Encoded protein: CASSHTGTGELFF.

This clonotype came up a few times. The CDR3 reads CASSLSAPGNQPQHF. The CDR3 DNA is TGTGCCAGCAGCTTGTCGGCCCCGGGCAATCAGCCCCAGCATTTT. The chain couples TRBV5-6 to TRBJ1-5; unclear D gene. Between the trimmed V and J ends, which lost 1 base and 2 bases, there was a span of 10 bases. The CDR3 totals 15 residues. CDR1 SGHDT and CDR2 YYEEEE come from the germline V gene.

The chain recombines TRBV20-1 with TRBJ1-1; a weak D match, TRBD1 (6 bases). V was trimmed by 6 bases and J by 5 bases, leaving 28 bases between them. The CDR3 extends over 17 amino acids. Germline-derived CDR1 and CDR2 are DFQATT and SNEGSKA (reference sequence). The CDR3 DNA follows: TGCAGTGCCACCATTGAGAGGGGGTTTGGAGGTTCGACTGAAGCTTTCTTT. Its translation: CSATIERGFGGSTEAFF.

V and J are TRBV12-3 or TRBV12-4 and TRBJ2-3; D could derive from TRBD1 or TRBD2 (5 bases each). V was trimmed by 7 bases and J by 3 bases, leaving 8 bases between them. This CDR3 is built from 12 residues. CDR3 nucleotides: TGTGCCAGCATGGGGGAAACAGATACGCAGTATTTT. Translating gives CASMGETDTQYF.

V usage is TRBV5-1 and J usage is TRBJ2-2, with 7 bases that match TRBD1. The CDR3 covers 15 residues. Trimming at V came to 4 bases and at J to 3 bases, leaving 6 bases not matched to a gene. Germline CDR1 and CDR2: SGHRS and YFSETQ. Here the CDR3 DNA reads TGCGCCAGCAGCCCGAGGACAGGCCACACCGGGGAGCTGTTTTTT. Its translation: CASSPRTGHTGELFF.

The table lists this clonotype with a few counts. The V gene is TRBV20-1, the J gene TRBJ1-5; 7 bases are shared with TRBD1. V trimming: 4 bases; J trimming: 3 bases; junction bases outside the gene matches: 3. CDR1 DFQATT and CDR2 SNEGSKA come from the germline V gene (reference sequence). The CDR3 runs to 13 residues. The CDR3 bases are TGCAGTGCTACAGGACAGGTCAATCAGCCCCAGCATTTT. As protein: CSATGQVNQPQHF.

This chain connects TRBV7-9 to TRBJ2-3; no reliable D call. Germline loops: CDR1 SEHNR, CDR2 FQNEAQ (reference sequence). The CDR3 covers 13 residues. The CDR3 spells CAALVPGRGTQYF. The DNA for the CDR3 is TGTGCAGCCCTAGTCCCGGGCCGTGGTACGCAGTATTTT.

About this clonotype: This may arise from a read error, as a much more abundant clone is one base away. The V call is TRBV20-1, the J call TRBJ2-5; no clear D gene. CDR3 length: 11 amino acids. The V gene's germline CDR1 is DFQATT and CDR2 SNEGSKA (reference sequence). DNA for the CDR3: TGCAGGGCTAGAGATGGAGAGACCCAGTACTTC. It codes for CRARDGETQYF.